A few counts support the clone carrying this TCR beta chain. Its antigen is not identified. Deletions cut 0 bases from V and 7 bases from J, with 4 bases between. The CDR3 covers 13 residues. Germline CDR1 MNHEY, CDR2 SVGAGI. This sample is part of a study of blood T cells in healthy people across ages. The individuals who served as donors were healthy Caucasians living in Russia, aged about 6 to 100. Collection of roughly 10 milliliters of peripheral blood was performed for each donor. Study outcomes and limitations: Roughly linear age-related decline in beta diversity appeared, significant by age roughly 40. Naive T cell percentage strongly correlated with TCR beta diversity.

Together with a sample-barcoded 5' primer, a J-beta primer mix was included in a second PCR lasting about 6 to 11 cycles. In TCRdb, the 5' RACE reads were re-called with MiXCR into one record per CDR3 protein. The sample lists under 800,000 distinct CDR3 sequences; roughly 20% were seen once. The sample consisted of blood. This chain uses TRBV6-5 with TRBJ1-6; no clear D. The TCR sequence derives from a man in his 70s in good health. CDR3 loop: CASSYSRNSPLHF. CDR3 DNA: TGTGCCAGCAGTTACTCGAGGAATTCACCCCTCCACTTT.